The table lists the clone carrying this T cell receptor beta chain with a few counts. Its antigen is not identified. These data are taken from a study of identical twins. Study results and caveats: Alpha sequences out of frame and shared by twins had excess low generation probability.

Looked up from germline, CDR1 is MNHNY and CDR2 is SVGAGI (reference sequence). The CDR3 totals 13 residues. V was trimmed by 9 bases and J by 4 bases, leaving 16 bases between them. Template switching supplied a universal primer site; unique molecular identifiers were carried on the cDNA. MiXCR, run by TCRdb on the 5' RACE reads, gives a single entry per CDR3 protein. The sample carries over 500,000 distinct CDR3 sequences, 20% to 25% recorded once. These data also formed part of another study, on T cells expressing NK-cell markers. From that paper: Within the sequenced cohort of eight donors, seven exhibited HCMV seropositivity and one was seronegative. Where several donors were concerned, these clonotypes also led the CD3+CD56-NKG2C+ fraction.

The chain links TRBV6-6 to TRBJ2-7; the D gene could be TRBD1 or TRBD2 (5 bases each). The sequenced sample consisted of CD4+ T cells sorted from blood. This TCR derives from a young woman in good health. The CDR3 DNA sequence: TGTGCCAGTGGGGACGAGAGAGAGTACGAGCAGTACTTC. Encoded protein: CASGDEREYEQYF.